These T cell receptor beta chains were read from a single sample in a study of T cell responses to AZD1222 COVID-19 vaccine. The table came from immunoSEQ multiplex PCR; TCRdb's copy has only in-frame clones and leaves some out. This table has 130,000 to 150,000 clones, about 93% appearing once. Sequences were derived from peripheral blood, sampled on day 0 of MenACWY control vaccination. These receptors originate from an adult in good health. The CDR3 runs from the conserved cysteine through the conserved F or W. Each record gives: V gene, D gene, J gene, CDR3 protein, CDR3 DNA. D genes are given only for firm matches.

V gene: TRBV6-5
D gene: NA
J gene: TRBJ2-2
CDR3 protein: CASSSLRRGWAGELFF
CDR3 DNA: TGTGCCAGCAGTTCCCTCCGAAGGGGTTGGGCCGGGGAGCTGTTTTTT

V gene: TRBV9
D gene: TRBD1
J gene: TRBJ1-1
CDR3 protein: CASSVPLTGKRAFF
CDR3 DNA: TGTGCCAGCAGCGTACCCTTGACAGGGAAAAGAGCTTTCTTT

V gene: TRBV5-1
D gene: NA
J gene: TRBJ1-3
CDR3 protein: CASSLGQGNTIYF
CDR3 DNA: TGCGCCAGCAGCTTGGGTCAGGGAAACACCATATATTTT

V gene: TRBV4-2
D gene: NA
J gene: TRBJ1-3
CDR3 protein: CASSQDATNSGNTIYF
CDR3 DNA: TGTGCCAGCAGCCAAGACGCGACAAATTCTGGAAACACCATATATTTT

V gene: TRBV5-1
D gene: TRBD1
J gene: TRBJ1-4
CDR3 protein: CASSWRTGRGNEKLFF
CDR3 DNA: TGCGCCAGCAGCTGGCGGACAGGGCGAGGTAATGAAAAACTGTTTTTT

V gene: TRBV27
D gene: TRBD1
J gene: TRBJ2-7
CDR3 protein: CASSPTGVDEQYF
CDR3 DNA: TGTGCCAGCAGTCCAACAGGGGTGGACGAGCAGTACTTC

V gene: TRBV19
D gene: NA
J gene: TRBJ2-3
CDR3 protein: CASSRKDTQYF
CDR3 DNA: TGTGCCAGTAGTAGAAAAGATACGCAGTATTTT

V gene: TRBV2
D gene: NA
J gene: TRBJ1-3
CDR3 protein: CASSEVVGQMNTIYF
CDR3 DNA: TGTGCCAGCAGTGAAGTTGTAGGGCAAATGAACACCATATATTTT

V gene: TRBV29-1
D gene: TRBD2
J gene: TRBJ2-1
CDR3 protein: CSVELAGLYNEQFF
CDR3 DNA: TGCAGCGTTGAACTAGCGGGCCTTTACAATGAGCAGTTCTTC

V gene: TRBV27
D gene: NA
J gene: TRBJ2-1
CDR3 protein: CASLKAGFYNEQFF
CDR3 DNA: TGTGCCAGCCTTAAAGCAGGGTTCTACAATGAGCAGTTCTTC

V gene: TRBV30
D gene: NA
J gene: TRBJ1-6
CDR3 protein: CAWSVRFGNLGSPLHF
CDR3 DNA: TGTGCCTGGAGTGTACGTTTTGGCAATTTGGGTTCACCCCTCCACTTT

V gene: TRBV10-3
D gene: TRBD2
J gene: TRBJ2-7
CDR3 protein: CAISESSGRAYEQYF
CDR3 DNA: TGTGCCATCAGTGAGTCTAGCGGGAGGGCTTACGAGCAGTACTTC

V gene: TRBV11-2
D gene: NA
J gene: TRBJ2-3
CDR3 protein: CASSPTLDTQYF
CDR3 DNA: TGTGCCAGCAGCCCGACCCTGGATACGCAGTATTTT

V gene: TRBV6-5
D gene: NA
J gene: TRBJ1-1
CDR3 protein: CASSYSAVMNTEAFF
CDR3 DNA: TGTGCCAGCAGTTACTCTGCAGTCATGAACACTGAAGCTTTCTTT

V gene: TRBV2
D gene: TRBD1
J gene: TRBJ1-2
CDR3 protein: CASAKQGATPGYTF
CDR3 DNA: TGTGCCAGCGCAAAACAGGGGGCAACGCCCGGCTACACCTTC

V gene: TRBV9
D gene: TRBD2
J gene: TRBJ2-1
CDR3 protein: CASSVGLAANNEQFF
CDR3 DNA: TGTGCCAGCAGCGTAGGTCTAGCGGCGAACAATGAGCAGTTCTTC

V gene: TRBV28
D gene: NA
J gene: TRBJ2-1
CDR3 protein: CASRFRGEIYNEQFF
CDR3 DNA: TGTGCCAGCAGGTTCAGGGGAGAGATATACAATGAGCAGTTCTTC

V gene: TRBV4-1
D gene: NA
J gene: TRBJ1-1
CDR3 protein: CASSQVYRGTNTEAFF
CDR3 DNA: TGCGCCAGCAGCCAAGTATATCGGGGAACGAACACTGAAGCTTTCTTT

V gene: TRBV7-9
D gene: NA
J gene: TRBJ1-4
CDR3 protein: CASSLGTDNEKLFF
CDR3 DNA: TGTGCCAGCAGCTTAGGGACAGACAATGAAAAACTGTTTTTT

V gene: TRBV28
D gene: NA
J gene: TRBJ2-7
CDR3 protein: CASSLWARAGYEQYF
CDR3 DNA: TGTGCCAGCAGTTTATGGGCACGCGCCGGGTACGAGCAGTACTTC

V gene: TRBV2
D gene: NA
J gene: TRBJ1-6
CDR3 protein: CASKGNSPLHF
CDR3 DNA: TGTGCCAGCAAGGGGAATTCACCCCTCCACTTT

V gene: TRBV7-2
D gene: NA
J gene: TRBJ2-6
CDR3 protein: CASSLVGRTSGANVLTF
CDR3 DNA: TGTGCCAGCAGCTTAGTTGGGCGGACCTCTGGGGCCAACGTCCTGACTTTC

V gene: TRBV4-1
D gene: NA
J gene: TRBJ2-3
CDR3 protein: CASSQEGGGSDTQYF
CDR3 DNA: TGCGCCAGCAGCCAAGAAGGAGGGGGTTCAGATACGCAGTATTTT

V gene: TRBV11-2
D gene: NA
J gene: TRBJ1-5
CDR3 protein: CASSLNSNQPQHF
CDR3 DNA: TGTGCCAGCAGCCTAAATAGCAATCAGCCCCAGCATTTT

V gene: TRBV10-1
D gene: NA
J gene: TRBJ2-3
CDR3 protein: CASSVHLAGDHTQYF
CDR3 DNA: TGCGCCAGCAGTGTCCATCTGGCGGGCGACCATACGCAGTATTTT